Following are 9 T cell receptor beta chains from one sample sequenced in a study of OX40 agonist ivuxolimab in advanced cancers. The table came from immunoSEQ multiplex PCR; TCRdb's copy has only in-frame clones and leaves some out. The sample has tens of thousands of clones, 90% seen once. This sample comprised CD4+ or CD8+ T cells sorted from blood, obtained in a trial of the OX40 agonist ivuxolimab. These receptors were obtained from an adult with an advanced solid tumor such as melanoma, head and neck, liver or kidney cancer.

This rearrangement joins TRBV4-1 to TRBJ2-3, with 8 positions matching TRBD2. There are 15 residues in the CDR3. In germline, CDR1 is MGHRA, CDR2 YSYEKL. The trim removed 4 bases at V and 2 bases at J, leaving 5 bases unmatched. The CDR3 sequence is CASSPGLAYTDTQYF. CDR3 coding DNA: TGCGCCAGCAGCCCCGGACTAGCCTACACAGATACGCAGTATTTT.

The CDR3 DNA reads TGTGCCATCAGTGATCTAACGAAAACAGGGGAGAACTCTGGAAACACCATATATTTT. This encodes CAISDLTKTGENSGNTIYF. The chain recombines TRBV10-3 with TRBJ1-3; 7 bases map to TRBD1. The CDR3 covers 19 residues. Germline lookup yields CDR1 ENHRY and CDR2 SYGVKD. With 3 bases clipped from V and 0 bases from J, the junction kept 14 bases outside the gene matches.

The V gene is TRBV7-9, the J gene TRBJ2-3; weak D call: TRBD2 (5 bases). The CDR3 runs 13 residues. Deletions cut 1 base from V and 3 bases from J, with 5 bases between. Germline V CDR1 and CDR2: SEHNR, FQNEAQ (reference sequence). The CDR3 region is CASSLGGTDTQYF. The CDR3 DNA reads as TGTGCCAGCAGCTTAGGAGGGACAGATACGCAGTATTTT.

V and J are TRBV4-1 and TRBJ2-1; D is perhaps TRBD2 (6 bases). Trimming stripped 4 bases from V and 5 bases from J, with 15 bases between. From germline, CDR1 is MGHRA and CDR2 YSYEKL. This CDR3 has 15 amino acids. CDR3 nucleotides: TGCGCCAGCAGCCGTATGGTGGGGGGAGACAATGAGCAGTTCTTC. This gives the protein CASSRMVGGDNEQFF.

This clone has a handful of counts. The chain joins TRBV2 to TRBJ2-1, with 13 bases aligning to TRBD2. CDR3 size: 15 residues. Germline CDR1 is SNHLY and CDR2 is FYNNEI. V was clipped by 5 bases and J by 7 bases; unmatched bases: 5. For the CDR3, the DNA is TGTGCCAGCAGTCAGACTAGCGGGGGGTCGAATGAGCAGTTCTTC. Its translation is CASSQTSGGSNEQFF.

The rearrangement links TRBV6-5 to TRBJ1-2, with 7 bases aligning to TRBD1. J was trimmed by 4 bases and V by 6 bases; bases with no gene match: 11. Germline lookup yields CDR1 MNHEY and CDR2 SVGAGI. CDR3 length: 15 residues. The CDR3 sequence: CASSPRQGNFYGYTF. The CDR3 DNA reads as TGTGCCAGCAGCCCCCGACAGGGCAACTTCTATGGCTACACCTTC.

In its sample, this clone was seen a few times. The J gene is TRBJ2-2, the V gene TRBV19; D remains ambiguous. This CDR3 region has 15 residues. Germline values: CDR1 LNHDA, CDR2 SQIVND (reference sequence). V was trimmed by 5 bases and J by 0 bases, leaving 10 bases between them. As DNA, the CDR3 is TGTGCCAGTAGTGTAGGCAGTTCGAACACCGGGGAGCTGTTTTTT. Its protein product is CASSVGSSNTGELFF. Variable domain in full (rest from reference TRBV19 and TRBJ2-2): DGGITQSPKYLFRKEGQNVTLSCEQNLNHDAMYWYRQDPGQGLRLIYYSQIVNDFQKGDIAEGYSVSREKKESFPLTVTSAQKNPTAFYLCASSVGSSNTGELFFGEGSRLTVL.

The CDR3, as DNA: TGTGCCAGCAGCTTTAGGGTGAGCACAGATACGCAGTATTTT. It yields the protein CASSFRVSTDTQYF. This chain joins TRBV5-5 and TRBJ2-3; D unresolved. CDR1 SGHKS and CDR2 YYEKEE come from the germline V gene (reference sequence). The V end was cut by 2 bases, the J end by 0 bases, with 7 bases between. The CDR3 spans 14 residues.

The V call is TRBV20-1, the J call TRBJ2-3, with D unclear. This CDR3 is 11 amino acids long. The V end was cut by 6 bases, the J end by 2 bases, with 6 bases between. The germline CDR1 and CDR2 sequences are DFQATT and SNEGSKA (reference sequence). The DNA for the CDR3 is TGCAGTGCCCAGGACACAGATACGCAGTATTTT. Its protein product is CSAQDTDTQYF.